The present entry profiles one TCR beta chain with its context. V was cut by 1 base and J by 2 bases, with 8 bases left in between. Germline CDR1 reads SGHAT; CDR2 reads FQNNGV. CDR3 length equals 14 residues. The data derive from a study of control samples from healthy donors and cancer patients. The method was immunoSEQ multiplex PCR; TCRdb's version includes in-frame clones alone and lacks a portion of them. The table records 100,000 to 150,000 clones, 92% of them present only once. This chain links TRBV11-2 with TRBJ1-2, with D uncertain. This clonotype was sampled from a woman aged 45 to 65 in good health. The sequenced sample was blood. CDR3 sequence: CASSLADGNYGYTF. The DNA of the CDR3 is TGTGCCAGCAGCTTAGCGGACGGAAACTATGGCTACACCTTC.